The 19 T cell receptor beta chains reported below all come from one sample, sequenced in a study of T cells in Graves' hyperthyroidism and ophthalmopathy. RNA transcripts provided the source from which TCR beta CDR3 regions were amplified. The TCR CDR3 was amplified in a first-round RT-PCR using the HTBI primer set. TCRdb used MiXCR to reprocess the multiplex PCR reads, holding one entry per CDR3 protein. The table has roughly 250,000 distinct CDR3 sequences, roughly 22% seen once. Specimen: blood. These receptor sequences come from a man aged 30 to 45 with Graves' ophthalmopathy.

This clonotype was detected many times. This chain links TRBV6-2 or TRBV6-3 with TRBJ2-7; 7 bases map to TRBD2. The CDR3 covers 13 residues. The germline gives CDR1 MNHEY, CDR2 SVGEGT. The junction had 4 bases not matched to a gene; V was cut back by 2 bases and J by 6 bases. This CDR3 reads CASSYPRETEQYF. CDR3 nucleotide sequence: TGTGCCAGCAGTTACCCGCGGGAGACCGAGCAGTACTTC.

This clonotype turned up a few times. This chain links TRBV6-1 with TRBJ2-3; 14 bases are shared with TRBD2. V gave up 8 bases and J gave up 5 bases; unmatched junction bases: 6. The germline gives CDR1 MNHNS, CDR2 SASEGT. This CDR3 has 15 amino acids. CDR3 protein: CASGLAGGVGDTQYF. The CDR3, as DNA: TGTGCCAGCGGACTAGCGGGAGGTGTGGGAGATACGCAGTATTTT.

Many counts were recorded for this clonotype. The gene calls are TRBV28 and TRBJ2-3; 7 bases agree with TRBD2. This CDR3 has 16 amino acids. Trimming removed 1 base from V and 4 bases from J; junction bases left unmatched: 8. The germline gives CDR1 MDHEN, CDR2 SYDVKM. The CDR3 spells CASSLYRAGVADTQYF. CDR3 nucleotides: TGTGCCAGCAGTTTATATCGGGCGGGAGTGGCAGATACGCAGTATTTT.

The gene calls are TRBV11-3 and TRBJ1-1; a weak D match, TRBD1 (6 bases). Trimming left V 3 bases short and J 8 bases short, with 13 bases between. From germline, CDR1 is SGHNT and CDR2 YENEEA. The CDR3 has 13 residues. The CDR3 sequence: CASSFEGVGEAFF. The CDR3 DNA sequence: TGTGCCAGCAGCTTTGAGGGGGTGGGAGAAGCTTTCTTT. The full variable domain, completed using reference TRBV11-3 and TRBJ1-1, is EAGVVQSPRYKIIEKKQPVAFWCNPISGHNTLYWYLQNLGQGPELLIRYENEEAVDDSQLPKDRFSAERLKGVDSTLKIQPAELGDSAVYLCASSFEGVGEAFFGQGTRLTVV.

This CDR3 is CASGLGFEQFF. The CDR3 region has the DNA TGTGCTAGTGGGCTCGGTTTTGAGCAGTTCTTC. The chain uses TRBV12-5 and TRBJ2-1; D not certain. The length of the CDR3 is 11 residues. The V gene's germline CDR1 is LGHNT and CDR2 FRNRAP. V was trimmed by 6 bases and J by 9 bases, leaving 9 bases between them. Using reference TRBV12-5 and TRBJ2-1 for the parts outside the CDR3, the full variable domain is DARVTQTPRHKVTEMGQEVTMRCQPILGHNTVFWYRQTMMQGLELLAYFRNRAPLDDSGMPKDRFSAEMPDATLATLKIQPSEPRDSAVYFCASGLGFEQFFGPGTRLTVL.

This clonotype has a handful of counts. The gene calls are TRBV15 and TRBJ1-1; 7 positions agree with TRBD1. Trimming at V came to 5 bases and at J to 1 base, leaving 7 bases not matched to a gene. CDR1 is LNHNV, CDR2 YYDKDF, per germline (reference sequence). The CDR3 extends over 15 amino acids. The CDR3 sequence is CATSRGRGQNTEAFF. CDR3 coding DNA: TGTGCCACCAGCCGGGGGAGGGGGCAGAACACTGAAGCTTTCTTT.

The chain is built from TRBV20-1 and TRBJ2-1; D not certain. Trimming left V 3 bases short and J 10 bases short, with 7 bases between. The length of the CDR3 is 10 residues. Germline V lookup: CDR1 DFQATT, CDR2 SNEGSKA (reference sequence). CDR3 amino acids: CSASSREQFF. The CDR3 region has the DNA TGCAGTGCTAGTTCCAGGGAGCAGTTCTTC.

The sample holds many counts of this clonotype. CDR3 loop: CAWSVGGGGKTEAFF. For the CDR3, the DNA is TGTGCCTGGAGTGTTGGAGGGGGTGGGAAAACTGAAGCTTTCTTT. V gene TRBV30 combines with J gene TRBJ1-1; possible D gene TRBD1, 6 bases. CDR3 length: 15 amino acids. Trimming left V 0 bases short and J 5 bases short, with 16 bases between. Germline-derived CDR1 and CDR2 are GTSNPN and SVGIG (reference sequence).

In this sample, this clonotype turned up once. The chain carries TRBV20-1 and TRBJ2-5, with D maybe TRBD2 (5 bases). V was trimmed by 1 base and J by 5 bases, leaving 17 bases between them. CDR3 length: 15 residues. CDR1 is DFQATT and CDR2 is SNEGSKA in the germline V gene (reference sequence). CDR3 protein: CSARGALAGGETQYF. The DNA for the CDR3 is TGCAGTGCTAGAGGCGCCTTGGCGGGCGGGGAGACCCAGTACTTC.

This clonotype has just one count. This could be a read error, since a much larger clone is one nucleotide away. The chain couples TRBV11-2 to TRBJ2-3, with D possibly being TRBD1 (6 bases). The germline V gene has CDR1 SGHAT and CDR2 FQNNGV. With 1 base removed from V and 8 bases from J, the gap between germline ends came to 13 bases. The CDR3 is 14 amino acids. CDR3 in amino acids: CASSLADRRSTQYF. The CDR3 bases are TGTGCCAGCAGCTTAGCCGACAGGCGGAGTACGCAGTATTTT.

This sequence joins TRBV7-8 and TRBJ1-4; D is ambiguous. CDR3 size: 15 residues. V was cut by 1 base and J by 4 bases, with 10 bases left in between. The V gene's germline CDR1 is SGHVS and CDR2 FQNEAQ. The CDR3 here is CASSLGGRRNEKLFF. In DNA form, the CDR3 reads TGTGCCAGCAGCTTAGGTGGCCGCCGTAATGAAAAACTGTTTTTT.

This clonotype was counted between two and nine times. This chain connects TRBV20-1 to TRBJ2-2, with D perhaps matching TRBD1 or TRBD2 (7 bases each). This CDR3 has 16 amino acids. Looked up from germline, CDR1 is DFQATT and CDR2 is SNEGSKA (reference sequence). V gave up 6 bases and J gave up 5 bases, with 22 bases separating them. The CDR3 sequence is CSARSGGGVETGELFF. As DNA, the CDR3 is TGCAGTGCACGCTCAGGGGGAGGGGTAGAGACCGGGGAGCTGTTTTTT.

At least ten counts were recorded for this clonotype. CDR3 nucleotides: TGTGCCAGCCTTAGACAGTCAATCTCGGGCACTGAAGCTTTCTTT. Amino acid sequence: CASLRQSISGTEAFF. This chain uses TRBV2 with TRBJ1-1; the D gene is possibly TRBD1 (5 bases). The germline V gene encodes CDR1 SNHLY and CDR2 FYNNEI. Trimming cost V 8 bases and J 4 bases, with 20 bases left between them. The CDR3 length is 15 residues.

This clonotype was found many times. The genes are TRBV7-2 and TRBJ2-3, with D unclear. Trimming removed 5 bases from V and 0 bases from J, with 9 bases in between. CDR1 and CDR2 from the germline V gene are SGHTA and FQGNSA. CDR3 size: 14 residues. The CDR3, as DNA: TGTGCCAGCAGCCAGTACGCTAGCACAGATACGCAGTATTTT. This translates into CASSQYASTDTQYF. The variable domain in full, completed from reference TRBV7-2 and TRBJ2-3, reads GAGVSQSPSNKVTEKGKDVELRCDPISGHTALYWYRQSLGQGLEFLIYFQGNSAPDKSGLPSDRFSAERTGGSVSTLTIQRTQQEDSAVYLCASSQYASTDTQYFGPGTRLTVL.

This clonotype was seen more than once but under ten times. The genes are TRBV18 and TRBJ2-7; TRBD1 or TRBD2 may be the D gene (6 bases each). V was shortened by 8 bases and J by 1 base, with 18 bases between the two germline ends. Germline CDR1 and CDR2: KGHSH and LQKENI. CDR3 length: 15 amino acids. The CDR3 loop is CASRDRRGRSYEQYF. CDR3 coding DNA: TGTGCCAGCCGGGACCGAAGGGGGAGGTCCTACGAGCAGTACTTC.

Remarks on this clonotype: Possible read error: a much larger clone is one base away. The chain is built from TRBV29-1 and TRBJ1-1; no firm D call. Trimming left V 7 bases short and J 0 bases short, with 18 bases between. The CDR3 consists of 15 residues. CDR1 SQVTM and CDR2 ANQGSEA come from the germline V gene. The CDR3 region is CSATSIAGMNTEAFF. The CDR3 nucleotides are TGCAGCGCTACCAGTATTGCTGGGATGAACACTGAAGCTTTCTTT. Based on the CDR3 plus reference TRBV29-1 and TRBJ1-1, the full variable domain is SAVISQKPSRDICQRGTSLTIQCQVDSQVTMMFWYRQQPGQSLTLIATANQGSEATYESGFVIDKFPISRPNLTFSTLTVSNMSPEDSSIYLCSATSIAGMNTEAFFGQGTRLTVV.

The DNA for the CDR3 is TGTGCCAGCAGAAGGGAGACCCAGTACTTC. It codes for CASRRETQYF. The chain links TRBV2 to TRBJ2-5, with unresolved D. This CDR3 region has 10 residues. Germline lookup yields CDR1 SNHLY and CDR2 FYNNEI. V shed 6 bases and J shed 5 bases, with 4 bases lying between them.

This clonotype was seen more than once but under ten times. This chain links TRBV3-1 with TRBJ2-1; D call uncertain. There are 13 residues in the CDR3. CDR1 LGHDT and CDR2 YNNKEL come from the germline V gene (reference sequence). V was cut by 0 bases and J by 3 bases, with 3 bases left in between. CDR3 in amino acids: CASSQDGYNEQFF. The CDR3, as DNA: TGTGCCAGCAGCCAAGACGGCTACAATGAGCAGTTCTTC.

This clonotype was recorded at least ten times. This chain uses TRBV15 with TRBJ1-2; D is unclear. V was pared by 3 bases and J by 3 bases, with 8 bases between. Germline CDR1 reads LNHNV; CDR2 reads YYDKDF (reference sequence). The CDR3 totals 13 residues. CDR3 DNA: TGTGCCACCAGCAGCGGAGTTGACTATGGCTACACCTTC. Amino acid sequence: CATSSGVDYGYTF.